This T cell receptor (beta chain) was identified in a study of post-analysis software for immune sequencing data. Across the study: The patients showed relapsing-remitting, secondary progressive and progressive-relapsing multiple sclerosis courses.

Overall study results and limits: Patients carried a handful of TRBV segments more frequently than controls did, and TRBV5-6, TRBV5-1 and TRBV20-1 were among them. Multiple sclerosis patients showed significantly lower normalized Chao1 diversity than controls did.

J was trimmed by 5 bases and V by 4 bases; bases with no gene match: 3. The CDR3 is made up of 12 amino acids. Germline loops: CDR1 SQVTM, CDR2 ANQGSEA. Tagging with unique molecular identifiers was a feature of the TCR beta cDNA libraries. A single record per CDR3 protein comes from TCRdb applying MiXCR to the PCR reads. Of roughly 620,000 distinct CDR3 sequences in the sample, 44% were seen once. Notes on this clonotype: Its matching antigen is unknown.

The chain links TRBV29-1 to TRBJ1-1, with 8 nucleotides matching TRBD1. This TCR derives from a girl aged 10-17 years with multiple sclerosis. The sequencing input was blood. The CDR3 region is CSVVTGGTEAFF. The CDR3 DNA is TGCAGCGTTGTAACAGGGGGGACTGAAGCTTTCTTT.